This TCR beta chain originates from a study of T cell responses to AZD1222 COVID-19 vaccine. Data came from immunoSEQ multiplex PCR; TCRdb stores just in-frame clones and leaves some out. The sample includes over 150,000 clones, around 90% of them seen just once. A remark on this clone: Its antigen remains unknown.

Germline V gene data show CDR1 as MNHEY and CDR2 as SVGEGT. V lost 2 bases, J lost 6 bases, and 22 bases lay in between. The CDR3 is made up of 17 amino acids. Study conclusions and caveats: Spike-specific TCR breadth and depth both grew after two AZD1222 doses. Nearly half of spike-specific TCRs reportedly target variant regions that are unmutated in the B.1.351 and B.1.1.7 variants.

The chain carries TRBV6-2 or TRBV6-3 and TRBJ1-2, with D tentatively TRBD1 (6 bases). The receptor's source is an adult who received the AZD1222 COVID-19 vaccine. The material was peripheral blood, obtained 28 days after the second AZD1222 dose. The CDR3 bases are TGTGCCAGCAGTTACAAACAGGGAAAGCCAGGACTCGATGGCTACACCTTC. Its protein product is CASSYKQGKPGLDGYTF.